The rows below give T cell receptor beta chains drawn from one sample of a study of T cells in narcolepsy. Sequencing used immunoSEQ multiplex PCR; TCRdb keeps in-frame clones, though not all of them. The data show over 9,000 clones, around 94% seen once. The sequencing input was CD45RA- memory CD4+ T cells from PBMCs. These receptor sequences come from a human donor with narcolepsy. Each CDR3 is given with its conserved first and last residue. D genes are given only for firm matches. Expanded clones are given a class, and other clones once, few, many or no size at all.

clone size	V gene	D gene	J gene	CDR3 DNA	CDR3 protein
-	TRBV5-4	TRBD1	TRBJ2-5	TGTGCCAGCAGCTTCGACAGGGGCGAGACCCAGTACTTC	CASSFDRGETQYF
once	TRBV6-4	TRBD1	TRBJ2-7	TGTGCCAGCAGTGACTCGAGGGACAGGGGGTCTCTTTATCTCTACGAGCAGTACTTC	CASSDSRDRGSLYLYEQYF
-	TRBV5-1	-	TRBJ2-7	TGCGCCAGCAGGGGGCTTGGTTCCTACGAGCAGTACTTC	CASRGLGSYEQYF
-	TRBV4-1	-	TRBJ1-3	TGCGCCAGCAGCCAAGGGGGGTTGGAGAACACCATATATTTT	CASSQGGLENTIYF
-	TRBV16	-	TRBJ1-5	TGTGCCAGCAGCCAATTGGTTTCGAATCAGCCCCAGCATTTT	CASSQLVSNQPQHF
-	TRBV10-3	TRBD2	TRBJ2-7	TGTGCCATCAGTGAGCCCTCTAGCGGAAAAAGGGTCTACGAGCAGTACTTC	CAISEPSSGKRVYEQYF
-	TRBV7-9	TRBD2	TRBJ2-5	TGTGCCAGCAGCTTCCCCTCAATCATAAGCGGGAGACAAGAGACCCAGTACTTC	CASSFPSIISGRQETQYF
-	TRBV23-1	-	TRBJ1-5	TGCCCGGGACATCCCTGCAATCAGCCCCAGCATTTT	CPGHPCNQPQHF
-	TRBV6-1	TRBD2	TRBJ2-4	TGTGCCAGCAGTGAACAAGCGGGAGGGCCGGCGGCCAAAAACATTCAGTACTTC	CASSEQAGGPAAKNIQYF
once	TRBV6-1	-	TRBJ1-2	TGTGCCAGCAGTTCCGGGGGGGCATTCTATGGCTACACCTTC	CASSSGGAFYGYTF
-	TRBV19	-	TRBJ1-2	TGTGCCAGTACCTCTGACGGAATGTCTATGGGCTACACCTTC	CASTSDGMSMGYTF
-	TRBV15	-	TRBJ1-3	TGTGCCACCAGCAGAGATGACGGAAACACCATATATTTT	CATSRDDGNTIYF
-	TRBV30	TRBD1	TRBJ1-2	TGTGCCTGGAGTTGGGGAACAGGGGGCTCTCAGGATGGCTACACCTTC	CAWSWGTGGSQDGYTF
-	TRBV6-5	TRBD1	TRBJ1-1	TGTGCCAGCACCAGACAGGGCTTTGACACTGAAGCTTTCTTT	CASTRQGFDTEAFF
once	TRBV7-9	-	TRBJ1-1	TGTGCCACCCGTCCAAAAGAGCGGTTGAGCGCTGAAGCTTTCTTT	CATRPKERLSAEAFF
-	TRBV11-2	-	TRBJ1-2	TGTGCCAGCACCCAACAGGTTTCTAACTATGGCTACACCTTC	CASTQQVSNYGYTF
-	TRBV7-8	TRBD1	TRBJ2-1	TGTGCCAGCAGCATCCCAGACCGGGACAGGGGCCCCAGCTCCTACAATGAGCAGTTCTTC	CASSIPDRDRGPSSYNEQFF